These 23 T cell receptor beta chains were all obtained from the same sample, sequenced in a study of blood T cell repertoires in COVID-19. TCRdb's copy holds only in-frame clones and misses some; the assay was immunoSEQ multiplex PCR. The table records 150,000 to 200,000 clones, around 82% of them present only once. The specimen sequenced was PBMCs or T cells enriched from blood (not recorded which). All receptors derive from a woman in her 50s with acute COVID-19.

A single count supports this clone. This chain uses TRBV4-1 with TRBJ2-1; 9 nucleotides line up with TRBD1. Germline V gene sequence: CDR1 MGHRA, CDR2 YSYEKL. The CDR3 length is 15 residues. Trimming removed 4 bases from V and 9 bases from J; junction bases left unmatched: 10. The CDR3 DNA reads TGCGCCAGCAGCCCCCGGGACAGGGACGAGACTGAGCAGTTCTTC. This gives the protein CASSPRDRDETEQFF.

With regard to this clone: The junction and the germline gene differ at one end; a read error may be behind it. The V and J genes are TRBV5-1 and TRBJ1-4, with D uncertain. Germline loops: CDR1 SGHRS, CDR2 YFSETQ. The CDR3 has 14 amino acids. CDR3: CASSIARSNEKLFF. The CDR3 DNA is TGCGCCAGCAGCATCGCGAGGTCTAACGAAAAACTGTTTTTT.

V and J are TRBV7-2 and TRBJ1-1; the match to TRBD1 covers 8 bases. The CDR3 is 14 residues long. With 5 bases clipped from V and 4 bases from J, the junction kept 6 bases outside the gene matches. CDR1 and CDR2 from the germline V gene are SGHTA and FQGNSA. In DNA form, the CDR3 reads TGTGCCAGCAGCGGACAGGGAAGGGGCACTGAAGCTTTCTTT. Protein: CASSGQGRGTEAFF.

This chain joins TRBV13 and TRBJ2-7; no definite D call. With 2 bases removed from V and 3 bases from J, the gap between germline ends came to 8 bases. Per the germline V gene, CDR1 is PRHDT and CDR2 is FYEKMQ (reference sequence). This CDR3 has 13 amino acids. The CDR3 spells CASSLQASYEQYV. The CDR3 DNA is TGTGCCAGCAGCTTACAGGCCAGCTACGAGCAGTACGTC.

Regarding this clone: Different DNA sequences within this sample yield the same CDR3. This chain links TRBV11-3 with TRBJ1-1; D is uncertain. The CDR3 consists of 14 residues. Trimming left V 4 bases short and J 3 bases short, with 12 bases between. The germline V gene has CDR1 SGHNT and CDR2 YENEEA. The CDR3 bases are TGTGCCAGCAGCTCAAGAGGGTCGGACACTGAAGCTTTCTTT. This encodes CASSSRGSDTEAFF. The full variable domain, in which reference TRBV11-3 and TRBJ1-1 provide the parts outside the CDR3, is EAGVVQSPRYKIIEKKQPVAFWCNPISGHNTLYWYLQNLGQGPELLIRYENEEAVDDSQLPKDRFSAERLKGVDSTLKIQPAELGDSAVYLCASSSRGSDTEAFFGQGTRLTVV.

V usage is TRBV10-3 and J usage is TRBJ1-1, with D perhaps matching TRBD1 (5 bases). The CDR3 is 13 amino acids. V shed 3 bases and J shed 1 base, with 6 bases lying between them. Per germline, CDR1 ENHRY and CDR2 SYGVKD. The CDR3 DNA follows: TGTGCCATCAGTGAAGGACAGAACACTGAAGCTTTCTTT. Its protein product is CAISEGQNTEAFF.

The chain uses TRBV3-1 (or the pseudogene TRBV3-2) and TRBJ2-1; D is uncertain. From germline, CDR1 is LGHDT and CDR2 YNNKEL (reference sequence). V was clipped by 4 bases and J by 5 bases, with 9 bases between them. The CDR3 consists of 13 residues. Here the CDR3 reads CASSPTVNNEQFF. As DNA, the CDR3 is TGTGCCAGCAGCCCTACCGTAAACAATGAGCAGTTCTTC.

The chain carries TRBV19 and TRBJ1-5; 7 nucleotides align to TRBD1. V trimming: 3 bases; J trimming: 0 bases; junction bases outside the gene matches: 5. Germline V gene lookup returns CDR1 LNHDA and CDR2 SQIVND (reference sequence). This CDR3 is 16 amino acids long. CDR3 in amino acids: CASSITGAYSNQPQHF. CDR3 sequence (DNA): TGTGCCAGTAGTATTACAGGGGCTTATAGCAATCAGCCCCAGCATTTT.

A single count supports this clone. The chain combines TRBV7-3 with TRBJ2-2, with D possibly matching TRBD1 (6 bases). CDR3 length: 16 residues. Germline V gives CDR1 SGHTA, CDR2 FQGTGA. V was shortened by 5 bases and J by 4 bases, with 17 bases between the two germline ends. The CDR3: CASSPGQTQITGELFF. CDR3 bases: TGTGCCAGCAGCCCAGGACAGACTCAAATCACCGGGGAGCTGTTTTTT.

The chain couples TRBV10-1 to TRBJ2-5, with a possible D match to TRBD2 (5 bases). The CDR3 extends over 15 amino acids. Germline V gene lookup returns CDR1 WNHNN and CDR2 SYGVQD (reference sequence). Trimming removed 3 bases at V and 4 bases at J, with 15 bases between. The CDR3 is CASSEGSKQTETQYF. DNA for the CDR3: TGCGCCAGCAGTGAAGGGAGTAAACAGACAGAGACCCAGTACTTC.

This chain links TRBV3-1 (or the pseudogene TRBV3-2) with TRBJ2-7, with no clear D. Germline V lookup: CDR1 LGHDT, CDR2 YNNKEL (reference sequence). Trimming left V 8 bases short and J 2 bases short, with 19 bases between. The CDR3 consists of 15 residues. This chain's CDR3 is CASASVRASPYEQYV. The CDR3 DNA reads TGTGCCAGCGCCTCGGTTCGCGCGAGTCCCTACGAGCAGTACGTC.

This rearrangement joins TRBV19 to TRBJ2-3; 8 bases match TRBD2. Trimming at V came to 6 bases and at J to 2 bases, leaving 13 bases not matched to a gene. The V gene's germline CDR1 is LNHDA and CDR2 SQIVND (reference sequence). The CDR3 has 17 residues. Here the CDR3 DNA reads TGTGCCAGTAGACCGAGTGCCGCGCGGGGGGACACAGATACGCAGTATTTT. Translated, it gives CASRPSAARGDTDTQYF.

This rearrangement joins TRBV16 to TRBJ1-5; D is uncertain. Germline CDR1 is KGHSY and CDR2 is FQNENV. Trimming stripped 4 bases from V and 0 bases from J, with 10 bases between. CDR3 length equals 15 residues. Here the CDR3 reads CASSRAEGSNQPQHF. In DNA, the CDR3 is TGTGCCAGCAGCCGCGCGGAGGGTAGCAATCAGCCCCAGCATTTT.

This rearrangement joins TRBV5-6 to TRBJ2-7; 12 positions match TRBD2. Germline V gives CDR1 SGHDT, CDR2 YYEEEE. The CDR3 length is 15 residues. J was trimmed by 4 bases and V by 4 bases; bases with no gene match: 6. The chain's CDR3 is CASSLGTSGLYEQYV. Here the CDR3 DNA reads TGTGCCAGCAGCCTCGGGACTAGCGGGCTTTACGAGCAGTACGTC.

V usage is TRBV18 and J usage is TRBJ2-5; possible D gene TRBD2, 6 bases. This CDR3 contains 16 residues. Trimming left V 2 bases short and J 0 bases short, with 13 bases between. CDR1 is KGHSH, CDR2 LQKENI, per germline. The CDR3 DNA follows: TGTGCCAGCTCACCAGAATTCAGCGGGTACCAAGAGACCCAGTACTTC. Translation gives CASSPEFSGYQETQYF.

Only a few counts were recorded for this clone. The chain uses TRBV27 and TRBJ2-5, with TRBD2 as a possible D gene (6 bases). CDR3 length: 13 residues. CDR1 is MNHEY, CDR2 SMNVEV, per germline (reference sequence). Trimming shortened V by 8 bases and J by 9 bases, and 19 bases separated the two germline ends. The CDR3 loop reads CASGPIARRAQYF. CDR3 in DNA: TGTGCCAGCGGACCAATAGCCCGGAGGGCCCAGTACTTC.

The chain employs TRBV9 and TRBJ1-6, with D tentatively TRBD1 (6 bases). The CDR3 length is 15 residues. The germline V gene encodes CDR1 SGDLS and CDR2 YYNGEE. V was clipped by 0 bases and J by 4 bases, with 8 bases between them. CDR3 DNA: TGTGCCAGCAGCGTAGGACAGGTTTATAATTCACCCCTCCACTTT. This translates into CASSVGQVYNSPLHF.

CDR3: CASSPQGASGNTIYF. CDR3 DNA: TGCGCCAGCAGCCCCCAAGGGGCCTCTGGAAACACCATATATTTT. J is TRBJ1-3 and V is TRBV5-1; perhaps TRBD1 as D (5 bases). V shed 4 bases and J shed 0 bases, with 11 bases lying between them. Germline V gene lookup returns CDR1 SGHRS and CDR2 YFSETQ. The CDR3 length is 15 residues.

The rearrangement joins TRBV3-1 (or the pseudogene TRBV3-2) to TRBJ1-2, with D hard to call. Trimming removed 1 base at V and 5 bases at J, with 5 bases between. CDR1 and CDR2 (germline): LGHDT, YNNKEL (reference sequence). The CDR3 spans 12 residues. CDR3 loop: CASSQGGYGYTF. CDR3 nucleotides: TGTGCCAGCAGCCAAGGAGGGTATGGCTACACCTTC.

J is TRBJ1-4 and V is TRBV6-5; D call uncertain. The CDR3 sequence is 15 residues long. Looked up from germline, CDR1 is MNHEY and CDR2 is SVGAGI. V was clipped by 1 base and J by 12 bases, with 18 bases between them. CDR3: CASSYFRPPPGELFF. Written as DNA, the CDR3 is TGTGCCAGCAGTTACTTCCGACCCCCTCCAGGCGAACTGTTTTTT.

This clone came up a few times. This chain joins TRBV10-3 and TRBJ2-1, with D tentatively TRBD2 (5 bases). Trimming cost V 1 base and J 16 bases, with 17 bases left between them. This CDR3 contains 13 residues. The germline CDR1 and CDR2 sequences are ENHRY and SYGVKD. The CDR3 DNA sequence: TGTGCCATCAGTGAGTTGAGTGGGGAGCAGTCCTTCTTC. This translates into CAISELSGEQSFF.

The chain carries TRBV3-1 (or the pseudogene TRBV3-2) and TRBJ1-4, with D tentatively TRBD1 (5 bases). Per the germline V gene, CDR1 is LGHDT and CDR2 is YNNKEL (reference sequence). V lost 0 bases, J lost 2 bases, and 10 bases lay in between. The CDR3 is 16 residues long. The CDR3 nucleotides are TGTGCCAGCAGCCAAGAGTTTCCAGGGACTAATGAAAAACTGTTTTTT. Protein: CASSQEFPGTNEKLFF.

The DNA of the CDR3 is TGTGCCACTCGATGGGAGGACGAAAACACCATATATTTT. Translating gives CATRWEDENTIYF. This chain connects TRBV28 to TRBJ1-3; D is ambiguous. The CDR3 covers 13 residues. V lost 10 bases and J lost 6, with 16 bases in between. Germline CDR1 is MDHEN and CDR2 is SYDVKM. The complete variable domain, with remaining parts taken from reference TRBV28 and TRBJ1-3, reads DVKVTQSSRYLVKRTGEKVFLECVQDMDHENMFWYRQDPGLGLRLIYFSYDVKMKEKGDIPEGYSVSREKKERFSLILESASTNQTSMYLCATRWEDENTIYFGEGSWLTVV.